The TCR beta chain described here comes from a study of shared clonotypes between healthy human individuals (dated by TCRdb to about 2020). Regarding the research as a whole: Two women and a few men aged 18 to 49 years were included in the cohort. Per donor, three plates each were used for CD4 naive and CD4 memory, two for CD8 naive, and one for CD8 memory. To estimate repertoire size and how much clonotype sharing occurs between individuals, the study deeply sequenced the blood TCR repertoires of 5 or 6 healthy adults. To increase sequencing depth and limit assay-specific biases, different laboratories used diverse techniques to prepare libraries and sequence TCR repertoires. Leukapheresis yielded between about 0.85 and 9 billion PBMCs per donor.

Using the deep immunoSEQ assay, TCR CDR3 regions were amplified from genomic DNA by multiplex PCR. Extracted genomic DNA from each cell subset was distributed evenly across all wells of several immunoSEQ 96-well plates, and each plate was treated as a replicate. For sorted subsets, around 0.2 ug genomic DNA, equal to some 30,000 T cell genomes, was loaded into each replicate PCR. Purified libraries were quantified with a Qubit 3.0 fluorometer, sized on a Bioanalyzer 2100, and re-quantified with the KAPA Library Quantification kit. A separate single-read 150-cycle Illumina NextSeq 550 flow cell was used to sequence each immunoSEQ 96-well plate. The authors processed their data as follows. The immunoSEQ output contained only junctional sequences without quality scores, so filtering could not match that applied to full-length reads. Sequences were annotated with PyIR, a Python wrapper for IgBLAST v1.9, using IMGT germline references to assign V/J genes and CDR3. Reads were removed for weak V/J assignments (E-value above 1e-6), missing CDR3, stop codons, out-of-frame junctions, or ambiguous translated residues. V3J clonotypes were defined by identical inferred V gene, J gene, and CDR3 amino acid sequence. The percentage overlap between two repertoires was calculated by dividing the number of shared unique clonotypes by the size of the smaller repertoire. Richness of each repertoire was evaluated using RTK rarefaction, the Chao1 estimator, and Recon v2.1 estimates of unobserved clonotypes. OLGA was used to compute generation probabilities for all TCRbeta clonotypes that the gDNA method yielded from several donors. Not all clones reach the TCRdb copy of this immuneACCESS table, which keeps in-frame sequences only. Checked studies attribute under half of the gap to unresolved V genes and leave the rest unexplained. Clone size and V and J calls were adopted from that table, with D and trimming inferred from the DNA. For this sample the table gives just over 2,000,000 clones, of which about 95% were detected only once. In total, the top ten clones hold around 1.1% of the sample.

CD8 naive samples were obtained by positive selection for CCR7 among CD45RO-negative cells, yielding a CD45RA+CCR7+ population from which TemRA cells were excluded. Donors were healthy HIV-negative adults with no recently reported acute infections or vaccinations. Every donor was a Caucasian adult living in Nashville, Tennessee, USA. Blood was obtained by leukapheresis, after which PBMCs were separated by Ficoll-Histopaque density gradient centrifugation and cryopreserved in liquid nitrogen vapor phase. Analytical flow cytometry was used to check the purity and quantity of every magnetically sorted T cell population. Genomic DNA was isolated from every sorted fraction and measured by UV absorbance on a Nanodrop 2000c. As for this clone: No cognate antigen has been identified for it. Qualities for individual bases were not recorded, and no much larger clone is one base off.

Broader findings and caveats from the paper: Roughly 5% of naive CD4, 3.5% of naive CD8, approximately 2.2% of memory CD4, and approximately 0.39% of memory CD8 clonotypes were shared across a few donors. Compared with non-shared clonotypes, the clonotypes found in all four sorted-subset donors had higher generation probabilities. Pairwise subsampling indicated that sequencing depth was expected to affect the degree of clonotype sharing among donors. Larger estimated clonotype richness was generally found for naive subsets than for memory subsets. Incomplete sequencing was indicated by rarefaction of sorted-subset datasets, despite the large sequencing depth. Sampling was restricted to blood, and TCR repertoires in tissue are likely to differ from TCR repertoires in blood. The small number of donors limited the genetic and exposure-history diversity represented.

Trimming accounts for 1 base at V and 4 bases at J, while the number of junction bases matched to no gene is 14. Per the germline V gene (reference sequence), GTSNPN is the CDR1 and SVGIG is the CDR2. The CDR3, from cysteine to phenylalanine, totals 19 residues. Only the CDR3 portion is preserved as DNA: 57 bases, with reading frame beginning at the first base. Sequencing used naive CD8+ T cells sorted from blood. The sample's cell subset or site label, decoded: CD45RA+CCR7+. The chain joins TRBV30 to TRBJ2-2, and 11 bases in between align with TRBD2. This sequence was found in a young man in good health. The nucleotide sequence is TGTGCCTGGAGTGGACCGACTAGCGGGATGGCCCGAGTCACCGGGGAGCTGTTTTTT. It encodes CAWSGPTSGMARVTGELFF.